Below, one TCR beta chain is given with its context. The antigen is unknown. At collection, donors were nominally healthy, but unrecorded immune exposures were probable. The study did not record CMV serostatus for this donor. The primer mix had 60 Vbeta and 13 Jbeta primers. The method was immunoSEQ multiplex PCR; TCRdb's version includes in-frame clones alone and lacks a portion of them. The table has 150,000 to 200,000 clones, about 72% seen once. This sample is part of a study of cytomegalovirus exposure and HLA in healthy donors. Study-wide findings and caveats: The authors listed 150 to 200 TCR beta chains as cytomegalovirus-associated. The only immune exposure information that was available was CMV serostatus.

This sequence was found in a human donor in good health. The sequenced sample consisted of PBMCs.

The CDR3 sequence: CASSFSGGNQPQHF. The CDR3 DNA sequence: TGTGCCAGCAGTTTTTCCGGAGGCAATCAGCCCCAGCATTTT. The V call is TRBV27, the J call TRBJ1-5; D is unresolved. The germline CDR1 and CDR2 sequences are MNHEY and SMNVEV (reference sequence). CDR3 length equals 14 residues. V was trimmed by 3 bases and J by 2 bases, leaving 8 bases between them.